A selection of T cell receptor beta chains follows, all from one sample in a study of cytomegalovirus exposure and HLA in healthy donors. Some clones are missing from TCRdb's copy, which holds only in-frame ones; the method was immunoSEQ multiplex PCR. The table shows 150,000 to 200,000 clones, with 65% to 80% occurring only once. The specimen was PBMCs. The receptor set was obtained from a man aged 18 to 29 in good health and CMV-seropositive. Both conserved end residues are part of each CDR3. Fields, in order: V gene, clone size, D gene, J gene, CDR3 protein, CDR3 DNA. A D gene is named only where the DNA matches it firmly. Rows give clone size only sometimes, using once, few, many, or a class for an expanded clone.

V gene: TRBV9; clone size: NA; D gene: TRBD1; J gene: TRBJ1-2; CDR3 protein: CASSVTGGDNYGYTF; CDR3 DNA: TGTGCCAGCAGCGTTACAGGGGGCGATAACTATGGCTACACCTTC
V gene: TRBV7-7; clone size: NA; D gene: NA; J gene: TRBJ1-6; CDR3 protein: CASSLVPQGGSYNSPLHF; CDR3 DNA: TGTGCTAGCAGCTTAGTTCCCCAGGGAGGCTCCTATAATTCACCCCTCCACTTT
V gene: TRBV5-1; clone size: NA; D gene: NA; J gene: TRBJ2-3; CDR3 protein: CASSFGEGGPLDTQYF; CDR3 DNA: TGCGCCAGCAGCTTCGGTGAGGGGGGGCCTCTAGATACGCAGTATTTT
V gene: TRBV6-5; clone size: NA; D gene: TRBD1; J gene: TRBJ1-3; CDR3 protein: CASSTGDSGNTIYF; CDR3 DNA: TGTGCCAGCAGTACAGGGGACTCTGGAAACACCATATATTTT
V gene: TRBV18; clone size: NA; D gene: NA; J gene: TRBJ1-5; CDR3 protein: CASSPGSQDVDQPQHF; CDR3 DNA: TGTGCCAGCTCACCAGGGAGTCAGGACGTCGATCAGCCCCAGCATTTT
V gene: TRBV6-4; clone size: few; D gene: NA; J gene: TRBJ1-1; CDR3 protein: CASSDGASPNTEAFF; CDR3 DNA: TGTGCCAGCAGTGACGGGGCAAGTCCGAACACTGAAGCTTTCTTT
V gene: TRBV29-1; clone size: NA; D gene: NA; J gene: TRBJ2-1; CDR3 protein: CSVTESGLSYNEQFF; CDR3 DNA: TGCAGCGTAACCGAGTCGGGACTCTCCTACAATGAGCAGTTCTTC
V gene: TRBV7-2; clone size: few; D gene: TRBD1; J gene: TRBJ1-3; CDR3 protein: CAGTQTGSGNTIYF; CDR3 DNA: TGTGCCGGGACTCAGACAGGGTCGGGAAACACCATATATTTT
V gene: TRBV4-1; clone size: many; D gene: NA; J gene: TRBJ1-1; CDR3 protein: CASSLTVNTEAFF; CDR3 DNA: TGCGCCAGCAGCCTGACAGTGAACACTGAAGCTTTCTTT
V gene: TRBV28; clone size: NA; D gene: TRBD2; J gene: TRBJ2-4; CDR3 protein: CASSSPGGPGLNIQYF; CDR3 DNA: TGTGCCAGCAGTTCTCCGGGAGGGCCAGGTCTGAACATTCAGTACTTC
V gene: TRBV5-4; clone size: NA; D gene: NA; J gene: TRBJ2-2; CDR3 protein: CASSHVQGYTGELFF; CDR3 DNA: TGTGCCAGCAGCCACGTTCAGGGATACACCGGGGAGCTGTTTTTT
V gene: TRBV5-1; clone size: NA; D gene: TRBD1; J gene: TRBJ1-2; CDR3 protein: CASSLEAYTGVDGYTF; CDR3 DNA: TGCGCCAGCAGCTTGGAGGCCTACACAGGGGTGGATGGCTACACCTTC
V gene: TRBV5-6; clone size: NA; D gene: TRBD2; J gene: TRBJ2-2; CDR3 protein: CASSHSGRADGELFF; CDR3 DNA: TGTGCCAGCAGCCACTCCGGGAGGGCCGACGGGGAGCTGTTTTTT
V gene: TRBV19; clone size: few; D gene: TRBD2; J gene: TRBJ2-1; CDR3 protein: CASVAGDSYNEQFF; CDR3 DNA: TGTGCCAGTGTAGCGGGAGATTCCTACAATGAGCAGTTCTTC
V gene: TRBV5-1; clone size: NA; D gene: NA; J gene: TRBJ1-4; CDR3 protein: CASSYGRTAATNEKLFF; CDR3 DNA: TGCGCCAGCAGCTATGGCCGGACAGCCGCAACTAATGAAAAACTGTTTTTT
V gene: TRBV5-1; clone size: NA; D gene: NA; J gene: TRBJ1-3; CDR3 protein: CASSLGEVSGNTIYF; CDR3 DNA: TGCGCCAGCAGCTTGGGGGAGGTCTCTGGAAACACCATATATTTT
V gene: TRBV9; clone size: NA; D gene: NA; J gene: TRBJ1-4; CDR3 protein: CASSGGTTNEKLFF; CDR3 DNA: TGTGCCAGCAGCGGAGGTACAACTAATGAAAAACTGTTTTTT
V gene: TRBV30; clone size: NA; D gene: NA; J gene: TRBJ1-2; CDR3 protein: CAWSAGPTTYGYTF; CDR3 DNA: TGTGCCTGGAGTGCCGGGCCGACTACTTATGGCTACACCTTC
V gene: TRBV7-9; clone size: few; D gene: NA; J gene: TRBJ1-3; CDR3 protein: CASSLTGSGNTIYF; CDR3 DNA: TGTGCCAGCAGCCTTACCGGCTCTGGAAACACCATATATTTT
V gene: TRBV5-1; clone size: NA; D gene: NA; J gene: TRBJ1-1; CDR3 protein: CASSIGQNTEAFF; CDR3 DNA: TGCGCCAGCAGCATTGGACAGAACACTGAAGCTTTCTTT